This T cell receptor beta chain emerged from a study of OX40 agonist ivuxolimab in advanced cancers. Study-level information: Ivuxolimab, which is an agonistic anti-OX40 (CD134) antibody, was administered to the patients. Three individuals attained partial responses, comprising one hepatocellular carcinoma case and two cutaneous melanoma cases. A history of anti-PD-1, anti-PD-L1 or anti-CTLA-4 therapy was acceptable, and approximately 39% had some.

CDR1 and CDR2 (germline): MDHEN, SYDVKM. The CDR3 is 15 amino acids. V shed 1 base and J shed 10 bases, with 19 bases lying between them. With regard to this clone: Its antigen remains unknown.

The method was immunoSEQ multiplex PCR; TCRdb's version includes in-frame clones alone and lacks a portion of them. This repertoire shows some 51,000 clones, approximately 86% found once; its top ten account for roughly 13%. Points from the study as a whole: CD8+ T cells (on average) carried more expanded clones than CD4+ T cells.

This clonotype was obtained from an adult with an advanced solid tumor such as melanoma, head and neck, liver or kidney cancer. The sample here was CD4+ or CD8+ T cells sorted from blood, taken in a trial of the OX40 agonist ivuxolimab. The rearrangement uses TRBV28 and TRBJ2-5; D may match TRBD1 or TRBD2 (5 bases each). The CDR3 spells CASSLLAGTEAFQYF. The CDR3 nucleotides are TGTGCCAGCAGTTTATTGGCTGGGACCGAAGCCTTCCAGTACTTC.